This TCR beta chain emerged from a study of blood T cell repertoires in COVID-19. As for the study in general: From T cells, B-cell-depleted T cells, or PBMCs came the material, which was cDNA or gDNA.

Data came from immunoSEQ multiplex PCR; TCRdb stores just in-frame clones and leaves some out. The sample includes tens of thousands of clones, 83% of them seen just once. The V gene end was trimmed by 3 bases and the J gene end by 6 bases; junction bases not matched to a gene: 14. Germline lookup yields CDR1 KGHDR and CDR2 SFDVKD. This CDR3 is built from 18 residues. The J gene is TRBJ2-2, the V gene TRBV24-1, with 8 positions matching TRBD2. The clonotype was recovered from a human donor in a cohort sampled during active COVID-19. The sample consisted of peripheral blood. CDR3 residues: CATSDALAPGLGAGELFF. CDR3 sequence (DNA): TGTGCCACCAGTGATGCCTTGGCCCCGGGACTAGGGGCCGGGGAGCTGTTTTTT.